The clone carrying this T cell receptor (beta chain) was found many times. Its antigen remains unidentified. The sample belongs to a study of CD8 T cells in ankylosing spondylitis. Study outcomes and limitations: About 8 highly homologous variants made up a TCR beta motif, and this motif appeared characteristic of ankylosing spondylitis blood.

A single record per CDR3 protein comes from TCRdb applying MiXCR to the 5' RACE reads. The top ten clones hold 6% to 8% of a sample with under 150,000 distinct CDR3 sequences, roughly 8% of them seen once. J lost 2 bases, V lost 1 base, and 2 bases had no gene match. Germline CDR1 is DFQATT and CDR2 is SNEGSKA (reference sequence). This CDR3 has 14 residues. Source material: synovial fluid, either unsorted or a sorted T cell fraction (not recorded which). The chain links TRBV20-1 to TRBJ1-1, with 9 bases matching TRBD1. This receptor was identified in a male donor with ankylosing spondylitis. The CDR3 DNA reads as TGCAGTGCTAGAGGGGGACAGGGAAACACTGAAGCTTTCTTT. This encodes CSARGGQGNTEAFF.